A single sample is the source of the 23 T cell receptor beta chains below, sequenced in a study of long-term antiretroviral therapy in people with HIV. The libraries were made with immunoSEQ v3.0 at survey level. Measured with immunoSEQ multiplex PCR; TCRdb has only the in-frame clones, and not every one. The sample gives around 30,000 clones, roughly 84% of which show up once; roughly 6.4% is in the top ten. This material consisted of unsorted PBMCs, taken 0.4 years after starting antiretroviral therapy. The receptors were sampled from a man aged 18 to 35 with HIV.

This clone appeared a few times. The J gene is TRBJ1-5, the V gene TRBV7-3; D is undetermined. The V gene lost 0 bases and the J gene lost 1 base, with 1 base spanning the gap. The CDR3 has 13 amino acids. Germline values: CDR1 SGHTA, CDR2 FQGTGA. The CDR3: CASSLTSNQPQHF. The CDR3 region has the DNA TGTGCCAGCAGCTTAACGAGCAATCAGCCCCAGCATTTT.

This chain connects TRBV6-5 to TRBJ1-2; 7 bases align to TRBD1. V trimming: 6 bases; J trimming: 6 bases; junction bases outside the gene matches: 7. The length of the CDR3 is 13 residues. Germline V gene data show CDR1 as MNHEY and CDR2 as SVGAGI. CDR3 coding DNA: TGTGCCAGCAGGGGGCAGGGGGGGAATGGCTACACCTTC. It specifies CASRGQGGNGYTF.

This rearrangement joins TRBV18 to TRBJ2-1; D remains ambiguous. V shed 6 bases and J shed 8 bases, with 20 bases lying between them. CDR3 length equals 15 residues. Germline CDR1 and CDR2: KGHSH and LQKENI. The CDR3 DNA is TGTGCCAGCTCGCCAACTACCGCCCCTGTCTATGAGCAGTTCTTC. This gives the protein CASSPTTAPVYEQFF.

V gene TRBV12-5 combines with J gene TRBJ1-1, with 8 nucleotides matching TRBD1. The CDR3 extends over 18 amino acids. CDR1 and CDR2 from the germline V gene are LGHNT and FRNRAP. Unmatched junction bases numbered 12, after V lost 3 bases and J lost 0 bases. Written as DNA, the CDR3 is TGTGCTAGTGGTTTCCTGACAGGGGCAAGAAAAATGAACACTGAAGCTTTCTTT. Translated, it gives CASGFLTGARKMNTEAFF.

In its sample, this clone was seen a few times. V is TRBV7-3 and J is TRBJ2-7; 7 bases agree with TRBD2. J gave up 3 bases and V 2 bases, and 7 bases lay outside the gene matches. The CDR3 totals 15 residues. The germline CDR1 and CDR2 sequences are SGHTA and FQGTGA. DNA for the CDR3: TGTGCCAGCAGCTTATTGGCGGGAGTAGGCTACGAGCAGTACTTC. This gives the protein CASSLLAGVGYEQYF.

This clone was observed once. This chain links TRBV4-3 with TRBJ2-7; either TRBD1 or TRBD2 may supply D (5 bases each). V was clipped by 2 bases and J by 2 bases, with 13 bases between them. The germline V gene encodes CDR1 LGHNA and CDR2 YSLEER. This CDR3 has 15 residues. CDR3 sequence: CASSQRGWRTYEQYF. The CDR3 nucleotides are TGCGCCAGCAGCCAAAGGGGTTGGAGGACCTACGAGCAGTACTTC.

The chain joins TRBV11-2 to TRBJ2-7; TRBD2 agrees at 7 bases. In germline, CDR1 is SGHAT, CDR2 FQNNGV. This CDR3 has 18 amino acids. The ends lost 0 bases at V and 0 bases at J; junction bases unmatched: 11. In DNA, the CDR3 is TGTGCCAGCAGCTTAGATCTGGCAGCTAGCGGTCTCTCCTACGAGCAGTACTTC. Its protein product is CASSLDLAASGLSYEQYF.

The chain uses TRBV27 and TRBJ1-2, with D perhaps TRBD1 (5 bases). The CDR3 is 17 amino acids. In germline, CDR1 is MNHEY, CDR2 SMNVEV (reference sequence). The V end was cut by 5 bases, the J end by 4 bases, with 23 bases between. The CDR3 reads CASSLTPRGGDLYGYTF. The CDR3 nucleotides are TGTGCCAGCAGTCTCACCCCCCGGGGGGGGGACCTCTATGGCTACACCTTC.

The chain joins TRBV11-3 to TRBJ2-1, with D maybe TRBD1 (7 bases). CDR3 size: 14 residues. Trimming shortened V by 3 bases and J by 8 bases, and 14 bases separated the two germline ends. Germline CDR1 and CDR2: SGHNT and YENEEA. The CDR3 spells CASSLTGRIDEQFF. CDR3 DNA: TGTGCCAGCAGCTTGACAGGGAGGATAGATGAGCAGTTCTTC.

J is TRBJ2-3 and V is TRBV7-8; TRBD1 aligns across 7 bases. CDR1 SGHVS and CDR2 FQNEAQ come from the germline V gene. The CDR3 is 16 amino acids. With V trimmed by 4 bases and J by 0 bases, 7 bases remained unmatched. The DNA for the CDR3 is TGTGCCAGCAGCTCCCGACAGGGCTCCAGCACAGATACGCAGTATTTT. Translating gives CASSSRQGSSTDTQYF. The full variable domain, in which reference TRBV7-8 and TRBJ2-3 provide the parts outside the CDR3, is GAGVSQSPRYKVAKRGQDVALRCDPISGHVSLFWYQQALGQGPEFLTYFQNEAQLDKSGLPSDRFFAERPEGSVSTLKIQRTQQEDSAVYLCASSSRQGSSTDTQYFGPGTRLTVL.

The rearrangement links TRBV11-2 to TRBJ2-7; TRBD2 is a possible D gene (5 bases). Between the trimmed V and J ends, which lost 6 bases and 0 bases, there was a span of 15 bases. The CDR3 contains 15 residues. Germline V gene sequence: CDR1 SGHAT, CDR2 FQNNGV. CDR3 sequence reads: CASREVGKSSYEQYF. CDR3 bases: TGTGCCAGCAGGGAGGTAGGGAAGAGCTCCTACGAGCAGTACTTC.

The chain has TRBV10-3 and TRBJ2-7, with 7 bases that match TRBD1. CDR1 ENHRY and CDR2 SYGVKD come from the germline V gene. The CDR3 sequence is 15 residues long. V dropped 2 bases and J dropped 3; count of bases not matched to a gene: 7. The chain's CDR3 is CAISEQGQPFYEQYF. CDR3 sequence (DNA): TGTGCCATCAGTGAGCAGGGACAGCCCTTCTACGAGCAGTACTTC.

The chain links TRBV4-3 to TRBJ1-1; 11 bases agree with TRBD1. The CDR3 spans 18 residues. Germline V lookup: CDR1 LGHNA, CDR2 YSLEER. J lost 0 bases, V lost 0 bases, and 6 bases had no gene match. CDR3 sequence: CASSQDTGTGGMNTEAFF. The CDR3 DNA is TGCGCCAGCAGCCAAGATACCGGGACAGGGGGAATGAACACTGAAGCTTTCTTT.

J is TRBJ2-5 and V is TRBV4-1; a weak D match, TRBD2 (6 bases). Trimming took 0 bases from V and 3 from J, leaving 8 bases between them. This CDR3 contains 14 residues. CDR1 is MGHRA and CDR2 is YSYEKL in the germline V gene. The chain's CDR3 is CASSQEIAEETQYF. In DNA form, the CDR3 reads TGCGCCAGCAGCCAAGAAATAGCGGAAGAGACCCAGTACTTC.

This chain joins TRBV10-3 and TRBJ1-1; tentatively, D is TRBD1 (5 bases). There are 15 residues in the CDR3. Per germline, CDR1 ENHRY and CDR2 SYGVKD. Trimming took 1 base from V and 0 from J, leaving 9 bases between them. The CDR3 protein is CAISEWRGVNTEAFF. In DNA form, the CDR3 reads TGTGCCATCAGTGAGTGGCGGGGGGTGAACACTGAAGCTTTCTTT.

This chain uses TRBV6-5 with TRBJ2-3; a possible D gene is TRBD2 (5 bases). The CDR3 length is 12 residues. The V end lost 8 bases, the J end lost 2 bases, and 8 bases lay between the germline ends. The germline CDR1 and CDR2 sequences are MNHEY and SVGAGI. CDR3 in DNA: TGTGCCAGCCGGGGAGACACAGATACGCAGTATTTT. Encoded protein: CASRGDTDTQYF.

For the CDR3, the DNA is TGTGCCAGTAGTATGGGGCAGGGCTTCGCAGATACGCAGTATTTT. Protein sequence: CASSMGQGFADTQYF. The chain couples TRBV19 to TRBJ2-3; D is perhaps TRBD1 (5 bases). The CDR3 loop spans 15 amino acids. V lost 3 bases and J 4 bases, leaving 14 bases between the germline ends. Germline V gene data show CDR1 as LNHDA and CDR2 as SQIVND (reference sequence).

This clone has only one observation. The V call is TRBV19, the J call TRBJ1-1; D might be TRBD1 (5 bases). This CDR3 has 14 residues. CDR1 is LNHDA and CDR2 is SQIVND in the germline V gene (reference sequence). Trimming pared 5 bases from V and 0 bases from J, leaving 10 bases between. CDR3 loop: CASSFRGMNTEAFF. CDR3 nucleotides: TGTGCCAGTAGTTTCCGGGGCATGAACACTGAAGCTTTCTTT. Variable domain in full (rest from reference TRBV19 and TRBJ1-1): DGGITQSPKYLFRKEGQNVTLSCEQNLNHDAMYWYRQDPGQGLRLIYYSQIVNDFQKGDIAEGYSVSREKKESFPLTVTSAQKNPTAFYLCASSFRGMNTEAFFGQGTRLTVV.

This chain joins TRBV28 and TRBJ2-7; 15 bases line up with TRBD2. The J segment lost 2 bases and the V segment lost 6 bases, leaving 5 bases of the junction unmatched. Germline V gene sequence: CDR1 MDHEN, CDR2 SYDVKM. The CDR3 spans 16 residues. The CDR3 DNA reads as TGTGCCAGCAGGGGGACTAGCGGGAGGCCCGCCTACGAGCAGTACTTC. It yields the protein CASRGTSGRPAYEQYF. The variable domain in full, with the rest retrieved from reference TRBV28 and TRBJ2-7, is DVKVTQSSRYLVKRTGEKVFLECVQDMDHENMFWYRQDPGLGLRLIYFSYDVKMKEKGDIPEGYSVSREKKERFSLILESASTNQTSMYLCASRGTSGRPAYEQYFGPGTRLTVT.

The CDR3 region has the DNA TGTGCCAGCGGGGCCCTGTATTCACCCCTCCACTTT. It specifies CASGALYSPLHF. The chain is built from TRBV27 and TRBJ1-6; D is possibly TRBD1 (5 bases). Germline V lookup: CDR1 MNHEY, CDR2 SMNVEV (reference sequence). With 8 bases removed from V and 8 bases from J, the gap between germline ends came to 10 bases. There are 12 residues in the CDR3.

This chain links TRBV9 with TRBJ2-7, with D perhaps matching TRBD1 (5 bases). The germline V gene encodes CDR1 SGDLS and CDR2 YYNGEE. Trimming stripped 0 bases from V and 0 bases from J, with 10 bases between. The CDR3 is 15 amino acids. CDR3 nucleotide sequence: TGTGCCAGCAGCGTAGCAGGGAATCCCTCCTACGAGCAGTACTTC. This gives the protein CASSVAGNPSYEQYF.

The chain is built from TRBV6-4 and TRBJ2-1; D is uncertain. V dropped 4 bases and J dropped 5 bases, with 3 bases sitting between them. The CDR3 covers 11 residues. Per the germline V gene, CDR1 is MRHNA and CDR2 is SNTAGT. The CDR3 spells CASSADNEQFF. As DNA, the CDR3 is TGTGCCAGCAGTGCAGACAATGAGCAGTTCTTC.

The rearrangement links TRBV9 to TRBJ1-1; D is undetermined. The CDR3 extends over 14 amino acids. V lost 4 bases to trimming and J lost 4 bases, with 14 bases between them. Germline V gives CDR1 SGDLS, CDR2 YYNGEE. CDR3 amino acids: CASSPHEGSTEAFF. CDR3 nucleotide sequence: TGTGCCAGCAGCCCCCACGAAGGAAGCACTGAAGCTTTCTTT.